This is a list of T cell receptor beta chains from one sample in a study of blood T cell repertoires in COVID-19. Here immunoSEQ multiplex PCR was the method, and the copy in TCRdb shows in-frame clones only, minus some. Among around 300,000 clones listed, 75% to 95% were seen once. Sequencing input: PBMCs or T cells enriched from blood (not recorded which). The receptors were gathered from a woman aged 25 to 39 who had recovered from COVID-19. Both conserved end residues are part of each CDR3. Each record gives: J gene, V gene, clone size, CDR3 length, D gene, CDR3 protein, CDR3 DNA. A D gene is named only where the DNA matches it firmly. A clone size is listed for some rows: how often the clone was seen (once, few, many), or a class if it is expanded.

TRBJ2-2,TRBV5-1,.,14,TRBD2,CASTGLAKTGELFF,TGCGCCAGCACGGGACTAGCGAAAACCGGGGAGCTGTTTTTT
TRBJ1-2,TRBV18,.,14,.,CASSLAVELEGYTF,TGTGCCAGCTCACTCGCGGTGGAGCTAGAAGGCTACACCTTC
TRBJ2-1,TRBV28,once,14,TRBD2,CASSLTSGSNEQFF,TGTGCCAGCAGTTTAACTAGCGGGAGCAATGAGCAGTTCTTC
TRBJ1-1,TRBV4-3,.,16,.,CASSQDSGIRNTEAFF,TGCGCCAGCAGCCAAGACTCAGGGATCAGGAACACTGAAGCTTTCTTT
TRBJ2-4,TRBV9,few,16,TRBD1,CASSAPTGLAWDIQYF,TGTGCCAGCAGCGCACCGACAGGGTTGGCCTGGGACATTCAGTACTTC
TRBJ1-3,TRBV7-2,.,16,.,CASSLEQPGSGNTIYF,TGTGCCAGCAGCTTGGAACAGCCTGGATCTGGAAACACCATATATTTT
TRBJ1-1,TRBV19,.,11,.,CASRLQGSAFF,TGTGCCAGTAGACTCCAGGGTTCAGCTTTCTTT
TRBJ1-2,TRBV3-1/TRBV3-2,.,14,TRBD1,CASNQGFRGDGYTF,TGTGCCAGCAACCAGGGGTTCAGGGGGGACGGCTACACCTTC
TRBJ1-1,TRBV19,.,15,.,CASSIWGSKNTEAFF,TGTGCCAGTAGTATATGGGGCTCCAAGAACACTGAAGCTTTCTTT
TRBJ2-5,TRBV3-1/TRBV3-2,many,14,TRBD2,CASSQTSGQETQYF,TGTGCCAGCAGCCAAACTAGCGGCCAAGAGACCCAGTACTTC
TRBJ2-1,TRBV14,.,17,TRBD2,CASSQEGLAGVGNEQFF,TGTGCCAGCAGCCAAGAGGGACTAGCGGGAGTGGGCAATGAGCAGTTCTTC
TRBJ1-5,TRBV5-6,.,19,TRBD1,CASSYRTGWPRYSNQPQHF,TGTGCCAGCAGCTACCGGACAGGGTGGCCGAGATATAGCAATCAGCCCCAGCATTTT
TRBJ2-7,TRBV6-4,once,15,TRBD1,CASSEEGGASYEQYF,TGTGCCAGCAGTGAGGAAGGGGGCGCAAGCTACGAGCAGTACTTC